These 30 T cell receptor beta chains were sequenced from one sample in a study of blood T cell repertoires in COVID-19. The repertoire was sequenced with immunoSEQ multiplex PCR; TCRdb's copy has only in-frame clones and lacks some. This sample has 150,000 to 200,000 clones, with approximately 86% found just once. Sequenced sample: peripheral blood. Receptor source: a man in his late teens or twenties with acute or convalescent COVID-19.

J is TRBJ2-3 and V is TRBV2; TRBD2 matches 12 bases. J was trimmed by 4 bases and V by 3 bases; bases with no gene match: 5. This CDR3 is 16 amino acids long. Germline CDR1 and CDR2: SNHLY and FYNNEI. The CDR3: CASSDLAGGPPDTQYF. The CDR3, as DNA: TGTGCCAGCAGTGATCTAGCGGGGGGGCCCCCAGATACGCAGTATTTT.

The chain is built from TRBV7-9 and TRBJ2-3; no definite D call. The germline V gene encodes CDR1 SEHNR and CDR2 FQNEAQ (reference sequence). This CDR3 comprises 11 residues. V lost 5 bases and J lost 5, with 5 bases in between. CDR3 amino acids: CASSRQDTQYF. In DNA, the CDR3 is TGTGCCAGCAGCCGACAAGATACGCAGTATTTT.

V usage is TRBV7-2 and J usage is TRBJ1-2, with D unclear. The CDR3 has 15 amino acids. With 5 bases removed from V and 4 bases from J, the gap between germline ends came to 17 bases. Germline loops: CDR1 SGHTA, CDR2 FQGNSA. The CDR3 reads CASSPTAGIGYGYTF. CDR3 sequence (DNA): TGTGCCAGCAGCCCGACCGCGGGAATCGGCTATGGCTACACCTTC.

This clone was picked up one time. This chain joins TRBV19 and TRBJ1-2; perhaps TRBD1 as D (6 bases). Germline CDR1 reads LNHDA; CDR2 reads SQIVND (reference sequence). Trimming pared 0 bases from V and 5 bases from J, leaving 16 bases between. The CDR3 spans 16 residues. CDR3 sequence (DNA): TGTGCCAGTAGTATAGATCGTCAGGGGAAAGGTTATGGCTACACCTTC. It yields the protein CASSIDRQGKGYGYTF.

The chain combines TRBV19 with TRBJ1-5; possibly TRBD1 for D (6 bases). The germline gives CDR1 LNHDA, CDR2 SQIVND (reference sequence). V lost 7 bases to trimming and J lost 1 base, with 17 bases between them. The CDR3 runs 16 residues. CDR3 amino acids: CASTHRVTGSNQPQHF. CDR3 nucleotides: TGTGCCAGTACTCACAGGGTGACGGGGAGCAATCAGCCCCAGCATTTT. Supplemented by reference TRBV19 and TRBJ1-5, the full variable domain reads DGGITQSPKYLFRKEGQNVTLSCEQNLNHDAMYWYRQDPGQGLRLIYYSQIVNDFQKGDIAEGYSVSREKKESFPLTVTSAQKNPTAFYLCASTHRVTGSNQPQHFGDGTRLSIL.

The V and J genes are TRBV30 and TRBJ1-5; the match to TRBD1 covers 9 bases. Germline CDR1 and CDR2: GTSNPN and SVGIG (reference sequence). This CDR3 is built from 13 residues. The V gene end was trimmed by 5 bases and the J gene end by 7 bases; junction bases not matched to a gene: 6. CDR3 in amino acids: CAWSRDREQPQHF. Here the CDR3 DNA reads TGTGCCTGGTCCCGGGACAGGGAACAGCCCCAGCATTTT.

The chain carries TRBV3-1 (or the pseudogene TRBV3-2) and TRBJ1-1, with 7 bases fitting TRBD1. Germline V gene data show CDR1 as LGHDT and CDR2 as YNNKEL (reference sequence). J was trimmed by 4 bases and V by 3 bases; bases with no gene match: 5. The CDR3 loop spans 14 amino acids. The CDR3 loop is CASSQGQIGTEAFF. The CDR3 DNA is TGTGCCAGCAGCCAGGGACAGATAGGCACTGAAGCTTTCTTT.

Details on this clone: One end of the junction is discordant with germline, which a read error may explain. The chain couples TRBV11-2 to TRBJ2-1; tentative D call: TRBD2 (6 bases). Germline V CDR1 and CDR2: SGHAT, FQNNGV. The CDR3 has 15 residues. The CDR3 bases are TGTGCCAGCAGCCTAGACCCGGGGGTCTACAATGAGCAGTTCTTC. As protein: CASSLDPGVYNEQFF.

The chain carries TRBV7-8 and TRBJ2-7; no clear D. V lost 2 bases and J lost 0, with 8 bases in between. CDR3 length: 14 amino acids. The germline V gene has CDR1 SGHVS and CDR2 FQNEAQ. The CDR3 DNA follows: TGTGCCAGCAGCTTACTTACGGGCTCCTACGAGCAGTACTTC. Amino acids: CASSLLTGSYEQYF.

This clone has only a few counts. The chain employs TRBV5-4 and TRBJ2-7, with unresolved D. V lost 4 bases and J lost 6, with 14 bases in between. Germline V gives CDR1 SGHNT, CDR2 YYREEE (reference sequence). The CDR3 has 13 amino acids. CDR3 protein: CASSPSGSGEQYV. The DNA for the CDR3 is TGTGCCAGCAGCCCCAGTGGGTCGGGCGAGCAGTACGTC.

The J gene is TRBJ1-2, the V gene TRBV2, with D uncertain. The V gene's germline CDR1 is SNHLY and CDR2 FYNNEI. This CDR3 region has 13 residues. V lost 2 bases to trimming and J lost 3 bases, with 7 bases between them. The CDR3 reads CASSESEYYGYTF. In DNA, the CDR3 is TGTGCCAGCAGTGAATCGGAGTACTATGGCTACACCTTC.

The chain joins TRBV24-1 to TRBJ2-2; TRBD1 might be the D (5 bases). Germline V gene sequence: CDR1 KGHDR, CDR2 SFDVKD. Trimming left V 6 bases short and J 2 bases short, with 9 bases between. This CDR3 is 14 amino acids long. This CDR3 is CATSPQVNTGELFF. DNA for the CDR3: TGTGCCACCAGTCCACAGGTTAACACCGGGGAGCTGTTTTTT.

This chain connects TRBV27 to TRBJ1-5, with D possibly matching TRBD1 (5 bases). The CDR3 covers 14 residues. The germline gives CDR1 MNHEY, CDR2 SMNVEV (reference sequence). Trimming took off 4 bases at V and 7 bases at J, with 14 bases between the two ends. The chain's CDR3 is CASSSPARGQPQHF. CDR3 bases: TGTGCCAGCAGTTCTCCCGCTCGGGGGCAGCCCCAGCATTTT.

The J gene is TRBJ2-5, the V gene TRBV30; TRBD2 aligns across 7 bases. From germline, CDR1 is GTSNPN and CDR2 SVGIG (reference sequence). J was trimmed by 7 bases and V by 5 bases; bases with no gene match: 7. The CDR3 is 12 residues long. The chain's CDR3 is CAWSSGVVTQYF. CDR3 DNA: TGTGCCTGGTCAAGCGGGGTTGTGACCCAGTACTTC.

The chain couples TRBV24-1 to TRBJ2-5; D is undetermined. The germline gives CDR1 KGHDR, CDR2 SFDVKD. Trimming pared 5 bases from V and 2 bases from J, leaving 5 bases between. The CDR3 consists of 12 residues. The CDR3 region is CATSGSQETQYF. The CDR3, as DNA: TGTGCCACCAGTGGCAGTCAAGAGACCCAGTACTTC.

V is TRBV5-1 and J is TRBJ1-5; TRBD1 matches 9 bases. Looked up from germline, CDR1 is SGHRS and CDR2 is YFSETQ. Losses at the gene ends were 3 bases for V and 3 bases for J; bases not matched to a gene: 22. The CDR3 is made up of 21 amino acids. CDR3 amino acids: CASSSRETRDRASIFNQPQHF. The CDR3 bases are TGCGCCAGCAGCTCGCGGGAGACCCGGGACAGGGCGAGCATATTCAATCAGCCCCAGCATTTT.

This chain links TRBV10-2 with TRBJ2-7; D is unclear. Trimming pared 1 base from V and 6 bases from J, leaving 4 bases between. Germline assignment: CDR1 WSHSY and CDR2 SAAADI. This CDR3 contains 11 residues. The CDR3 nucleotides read TGCGCCAGCAGTGAGTTGAGCGAGCAGTACGTC. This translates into CASSELSEQYV.

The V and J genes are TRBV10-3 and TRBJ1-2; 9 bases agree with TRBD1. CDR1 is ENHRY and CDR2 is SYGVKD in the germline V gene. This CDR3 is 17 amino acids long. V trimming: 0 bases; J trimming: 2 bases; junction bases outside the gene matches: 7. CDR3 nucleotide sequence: TGTGCCATCAGTGAGTCATGGGACAGGGAAACCAACTATGGCTACACCTTC. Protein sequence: CAISESWDRETNYGYTF.

The CDR3 spells CASSLRREYYGYTF. CDR3 DNA: TGTGCCAGCAGCTTGCGTAGGGAGTACTATGGCTACACCTTC. V is TRBV5-5 and J is TRBJ1-2; D gene uncertain. The CDR3 is made up of 14 amino acids. The germline V gene has CDR1 SGHKS and CDR2 YYEKEE (reference sequence). The germline V and J ends were trimmed by 1 base and 3 bases, with 10 bases remaining between them.

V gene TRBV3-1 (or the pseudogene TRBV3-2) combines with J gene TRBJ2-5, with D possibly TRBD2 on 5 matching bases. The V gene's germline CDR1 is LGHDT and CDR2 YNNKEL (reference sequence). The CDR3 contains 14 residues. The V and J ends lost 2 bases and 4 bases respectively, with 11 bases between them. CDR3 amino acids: CASSQSTSSETQYF. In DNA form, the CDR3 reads TGTGCCAGCAGCCAATCAACTAGTTCAGAGACCCAGTACTTC.

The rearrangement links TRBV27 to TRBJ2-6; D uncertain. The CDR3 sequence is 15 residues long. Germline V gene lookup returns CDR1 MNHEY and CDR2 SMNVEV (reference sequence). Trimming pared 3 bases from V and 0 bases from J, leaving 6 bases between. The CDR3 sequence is CASSFLSSGANVLTF. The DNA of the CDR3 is TGTGCCAGCAGTTTCCTGAGCTCTGGGGCCAACGTCCTGACTTTC.

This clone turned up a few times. CDR3 sequence (DNA): TGTGCCAGCAGCCAAGGAGGGGACAGGGAACACACTGAAGCTTTCTTT. Translation: CASSQGGDREHTEAFF. V is TRBV4-2 and J is TRBJ1-1; 9 bases match TRBD1. CDR3 length: 16 residues. Germline V lookup: CDR1 LGHNA, CDR2 YNFKEQ. V shed 1 base and J 3 bases; nucleotides not matched to a gene: 6.

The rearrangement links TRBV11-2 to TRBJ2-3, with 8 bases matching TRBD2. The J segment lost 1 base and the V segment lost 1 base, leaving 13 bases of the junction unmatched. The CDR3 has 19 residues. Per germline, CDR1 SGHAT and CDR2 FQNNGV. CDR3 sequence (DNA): TGTGCCAGCAGCTTAGGGTCTTGGTTGCGGGGGGTGGGCACAGATACGCAGTATTTT. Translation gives CASSLGSWLRGVGTDTQYF. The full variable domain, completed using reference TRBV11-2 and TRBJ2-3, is EAGVAQSPRYKIIEKRQSVAFWCNPISGHATLYWYQQILGQGPKLLIQFQNNGVVDDSQLPKDRFSAERLKGVDSTLKIQPAKLEDSAVYLCASSLGSWLRGVGTDTQYFGPGTRLTVL.

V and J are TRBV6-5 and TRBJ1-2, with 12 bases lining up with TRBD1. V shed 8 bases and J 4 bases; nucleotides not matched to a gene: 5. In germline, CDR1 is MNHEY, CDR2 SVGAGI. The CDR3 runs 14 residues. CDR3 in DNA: TGTGCCAGCTGGGACAGGGGGCGAGGCTATGGCTACACCTTC. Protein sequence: CASWDRGRGYGYTF.

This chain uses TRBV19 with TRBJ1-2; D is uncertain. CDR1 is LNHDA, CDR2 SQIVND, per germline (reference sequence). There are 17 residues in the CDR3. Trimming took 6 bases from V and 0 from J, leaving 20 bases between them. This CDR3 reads CASSPYTRTYTNYGYTF. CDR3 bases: TGTGCCAGTAGCCCTTACACTAGGACGTATACTAACTATGGCTACACCTTC.

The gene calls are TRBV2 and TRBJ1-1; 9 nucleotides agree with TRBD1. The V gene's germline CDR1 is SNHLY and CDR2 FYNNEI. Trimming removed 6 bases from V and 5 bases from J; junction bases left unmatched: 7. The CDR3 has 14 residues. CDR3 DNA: TGTGCCAGCAGGAAACAGGGGGCAGGTACTGAAGCTTTCTTT. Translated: CASRKQGAGTEAFF.

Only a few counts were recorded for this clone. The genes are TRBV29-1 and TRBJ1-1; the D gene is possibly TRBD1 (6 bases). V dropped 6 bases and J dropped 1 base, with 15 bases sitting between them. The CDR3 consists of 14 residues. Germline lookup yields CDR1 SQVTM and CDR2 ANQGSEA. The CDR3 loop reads CSVSSRGTNTEAFF. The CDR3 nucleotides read TGCAGCGTGTCTAGCAGGGGTACGAACACTGAAGCTTTCTTT. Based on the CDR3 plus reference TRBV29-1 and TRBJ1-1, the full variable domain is SAVISQKPSRDICQRGTSLTIQCQVDSQVTMMFWYRQQPGQSLTLIATANQGSEATYESGFVIDKFPISRPNLTFSTLTVSNMSPEDSSIYLCSVSSRGTNTEAFFGQGTRLTVV.

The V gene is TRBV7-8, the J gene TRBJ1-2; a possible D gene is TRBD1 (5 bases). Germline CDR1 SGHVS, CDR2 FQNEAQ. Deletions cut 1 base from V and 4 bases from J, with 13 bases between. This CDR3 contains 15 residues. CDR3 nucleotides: TGTGCCAGCAGCTTAGTGGAAGGGGCAGGCTATGGCTACACCTTC. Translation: CASSLVEGAGYGYTF. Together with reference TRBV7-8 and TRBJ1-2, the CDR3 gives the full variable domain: GAGVSQSPRYKVAKRGQDVALRCDPISGHVSLFWYQQALGQGPEFLTYFQNEAQLDKSGLPSDRFFAERPEGSVSTLKIQRTQQEDSAVYLCASSLVEGAGYGYTFGSGTRLTVV.

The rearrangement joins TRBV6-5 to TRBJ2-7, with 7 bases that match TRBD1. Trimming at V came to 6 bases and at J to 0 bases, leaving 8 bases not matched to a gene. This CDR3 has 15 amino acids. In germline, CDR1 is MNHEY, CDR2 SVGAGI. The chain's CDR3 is CASSTDRRGSYEQYF. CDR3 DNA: TGTGCCAGCAGCACGGACAGGCGTGGCTCCTACGAGCAGTACTTC.

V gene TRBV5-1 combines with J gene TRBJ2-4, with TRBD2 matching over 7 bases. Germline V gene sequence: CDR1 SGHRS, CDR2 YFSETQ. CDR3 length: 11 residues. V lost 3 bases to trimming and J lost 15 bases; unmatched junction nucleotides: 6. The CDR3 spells CASSSGEGSYF. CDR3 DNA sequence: TGCGCCAGCAGCTCTGGGGAGGGATCGTACTTC.